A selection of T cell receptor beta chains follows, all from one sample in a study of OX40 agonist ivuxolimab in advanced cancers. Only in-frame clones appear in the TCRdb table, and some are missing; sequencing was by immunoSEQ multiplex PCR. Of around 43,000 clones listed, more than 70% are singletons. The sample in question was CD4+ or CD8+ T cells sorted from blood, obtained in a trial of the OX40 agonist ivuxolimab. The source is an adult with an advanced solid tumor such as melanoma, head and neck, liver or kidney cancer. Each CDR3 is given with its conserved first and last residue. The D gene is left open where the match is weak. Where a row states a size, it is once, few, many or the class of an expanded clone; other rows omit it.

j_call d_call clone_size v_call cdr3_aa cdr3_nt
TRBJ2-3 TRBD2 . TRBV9 CASSAPSGAGGSTDTQYF TGTGCCAGCAGCGCGCCAAGCGGGGCGGGAGGGAGCACAGATACGCAGTATTTT
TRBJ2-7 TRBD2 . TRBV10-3 CATVGEGEEQYF TGTGCCACCGTGGGGGAGGGAGAGGAGCAGTACTTC
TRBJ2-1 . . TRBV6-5 CASGGAVNEQFF TGTGCCAGCGGGGGGGCCGTCAATGAGCAGTTCTTC
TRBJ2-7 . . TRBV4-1 CASRPTPASNEQYF TGCGCCAGCAGACCCACTCCCGCGAGTAACGAGCAGTACTTC
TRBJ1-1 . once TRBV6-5 CASAPGTEAFF TGTGCCAGCGCACCGGGCACTGAAGCTTTCTTT
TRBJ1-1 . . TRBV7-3 CASSLIRRSRNTEAFF TGTGCCAGCAGCTTAATTCGCCGGTCGCGGAACACTGAAGCTTTCTTT
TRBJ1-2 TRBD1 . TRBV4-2 CASSQDRQGARYGYTF TGTGCCAGCAGCCAAGATCGTCAGGGGGCGAGGTATGGCTACACCTTC
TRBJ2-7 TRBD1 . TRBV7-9 CASSLGTGGIHEQYF TGTGCCAGCAGCTTGGGGACAGGGGGCATCCACGAGCAGTACTTC
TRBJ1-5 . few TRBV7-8 CASSATQGLNQPQHF TGTGCCAGCAGCGCGACCCAGGGGTTGAATCAGCCCCAGCATTTT
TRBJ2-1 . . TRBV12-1 CASSSPLAGGGHEQFF TGTGCCAGCAGCTCCCCTTTGGCGGGAGGAGGCCATGAGCAGTTCTTC
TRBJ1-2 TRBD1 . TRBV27 CASGRVGDSLYGYTF TGTGCCAGCGGTAGGGTGGGGGACAGTCTCTATGGCTACACCTTC
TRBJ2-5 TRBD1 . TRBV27 CASRDRARETQYF TGTGCCAGCCGGGACAGGGCCAGGGAGACCCAGTACTTC
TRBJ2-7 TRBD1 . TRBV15 CATSEPDRGREQYF TGTGCCACCAGCGAACCGGACAGGGGGCGGGAGCAGTACTTC